These 10 T cell receptor beta chains originate from one sample sequenced in a study of shared clonotypes between healthy human individuals. Profiled with immunoSEQ multiplex PCR; TCRdb holds only in-frame clones, not every one. Among millions of clones, 85% to 95% were seen once, and the ten largest hold around 1.7%. Naive CD8 populations comprised CD45RO-negative cells positively selected for CCR7, excluding terminally differentiated effector memory CD45RA+ cells. Source material: naive CD8+ T cells from PBMCs. The receptors were sampled from a man aged 18 to 29 in good health. Some clones in this sample may be carry-over from other donors' samples.

The chain carries TRBV28 and TRBJ2-2; D gene ambiguous. The length of the CDR3 is 15 residues. CDR1 is MDHEN, CDR2 SYDVKM, per germline. V lost 5 bases, J lost 4 bases, and 14 bases lay in between. CDR3 bases: TGTGCCAGCAGTCTACCCATCGTTTCCACCGGGGAGCTGTTTTTT. Its translation: CASSLPIVSTGELFF. Complete variable domain (other parts from reference TRBV28 and TRBJ2-2): DVKVTQSSRYLVKRTGEKVFLECVQDMDHENMFWYRQDPGLGLRLIYFSYDVKMKEKGDIPEGYSVSREKKERFSLILESASTNQTSMYLCASSLPIVSTGELFFGEGSRLTVL.

This sequence joins TRBV29-1 and TRBJ2-1, with a tentative D call TRBD2 (6 bases). This CDR3 comprises 18 residues. V dropped 1 base and J dropped 6 bases, with 25 bases sitting between them. Germline V gene sequence: CDR1 SQVTM, CDR2 ANQGSEA. CDR3 bases: TGCAGCGTTGAAGTAGGATTTTATAGGCGGGATGACCGCAATGAGCAGTTCTTC. It translates to CSVEVGFYRRDDRNEQFF.

The chain is built from TRBV27 and TRBJ2-1; D is ambiguous. The germline V gene has CDR1 MNHEY and CDR2 SMNVEV (reference sequence). Between the trimmed V and J ends, which lost 1 base and 6 bases, there was a span of 10 bases. There are 14 residues in the CDR3. The CDR3 sequence is CASSLFMPPNEQFF. The CDR3 bases are TGTGCCAGCAGTTTATTTATGCCCCCCAATGAGCAGTTCTTC.

The V call is TRBV5-6, the J call TRBJ1-2; D gene unclear. Trimming stripped 4 bases from V and 4 bases from J, with 23 bases between. Germline-derived CDR1 and CDR2 are SGHDT and YYEEEE. The CDR3 sequence is 17 residues long. The chain's CDR3 is CASSRSDGSNGRYGYTF. The CDR3 DNA follows: TGTGCCAGCAGCAGATCCGATGGGTCCAACGGGCGCTATGGCTACACCTTC.

V and J are TRBV6-5 and TRBJ2-1; perhaps TRBD2 as D (6 bases). V was clipped by 2 bases and J by 10 bases, with 15 bases between them. This CDR3 has 14 amino acids. Germline V gene data show CDR1 as MNHEY and CDR2 as SVGAGI. CDR3 amino acids: CASSYAGPRGEQFF. CDR3 DNA sequence: TGTGCCAGCAGTTACGCGGGACCCCGGGGGGAGCAGTTCTTC.

CDR3 DNA sequence: TGTGCCAGCAGCTTAGTTAGCGGGAGGGTGGCTTACAATGAGCAGTTCTTC. The encoded protein is CASSLVSGRVAYNEQFF. This chain joins TRBV7-8 and TRBJ2-1; 11 bases map to TRBD2. Germline V CDR1 and CDR2: SGHVS, FQNEAQ. This CDR3 contains 17 residues. Trimming removed 1 base from V and 4 bases from J; junction bases left unmatched: 6.

The V and J genes are TRBV6-6 and TRBJ2-7; D could derive from TRBD1 or TRBD2 (5 bases each). The CDR3 extends over 16 amino acids. The V gene's germline CDR1 is MNHNY and CDR2 SVGAGI (reference sequence). Trimming took 0 bases from V and 4 from J, leaving 16 bases between them. As DNA, the CDR3 is TGTGCCAGCAGTTACTCGATTGGGGACGATGATTACGAGCAGTACTTC. It translates to CASSYSIGDDDYEQYF.

This clone was seen once. Different DNA sequences within this sample yield the same CDR3. The chain combines TRBV14 with TRBJ2-7; D perhaps matches TRBD2 (5 bases). This CDR3 region has 13 residues. With 4 bases removed from V and 2 bases from J, the gap between germline ends came to 9 bases. Germline V gives CDR1 SGHDN, CDR2 FVKESK. The CDR3 nucleotides are TGTGCCAGCAGCCCGAGGGAAACCTACGAGCAGTACTTC. Protein sequence: CASSPRETYEQYF.

This chain links TRBV28 with TRBJ2-7, with 11 bases fitting TRBD2. The V and J ends lost 7 bases and 10 bases, in that order; junction bases with no gene match: 12. This CDR3 spans 14 amino acids. CDR1 is MDHEN, CDR2 SYDVKM, per germline. The CDR3: CASTEPGLADLQYF. CDR3 nucleotides: TGTGCCAGCACCGAACCGGGACTAGCGGACCTACAGTACTTC. Based on the CDR3 plus reference TRBV28 and TRBJ2-7, the full variable domain is DVKVTQSSRYLVKRTGEKVFLECVQDMDHENMFWYRQDPGLGLRLIYFSYDVKMKEKGDIPEGYSVSREKKERFSLILESASTNQTSMYLCASTEPGLADLQYFGPGTRLTVT.

V usage is TRBV7-9 and J usage is TRBJ2-5; 7 nucleotides line up with TRBD1. The end of the DNA fits TRBJ2-7 better, so the J call may be wrong. This CDR3 is 16 amino acids long. Germline CDR1 reads SEHNR; CDR2 reads FQNEAQ (reference sequence). The CDR3 DNA sequence: TGTGCCAGCAGCCTCACCCCCTCCGGGACAGAGTACGAGCAGTACTTC. It is translated as CASSLTPSGTEYEQYF.